Shown below are 21 T cell receptor beta chains from a single sample sequenced in a study of blood T cell repertoires in COVID-19. The repertoire was sequenced with immunoSEQ multiplex PCR; TCRdb's copy has only in-frame clones and lacks some. The profile shows roughly 180,000 clones, 85% of them singletons. Sequences were obtained from peripheral blood. The receptors here all came from a woman aged 50 to 60 with COVID-19, enrolled during active disease.

This chain connects TRBV10-3 to TRBJ1-5; D is ambiguous. The CDR3 loop spans 15 amino acids. The germline CDR1 and CDR2 sequences are ENHRY and SYGVKD. Trimming left V 6 bases short and J 2 bases short, with 14 bases between. CDR3: CAISGGVLGNQPQHF. The CDR3 bases are TGTGCCATCAGCGGCGGGGTGTTGGGCAATCAGCCCCAGCATTTT.

The table lists this clone with a count of one. CDR3 protein: CASSLTLDRGRRNTQYF. The CDR3 nucleotides are TGCGCCAGCAGCTTAACCTTAGACAGGGGGCGTAGAAATACGCAGTATTTT. The chain employs TRBV5-1 and TRBJ2-3; 10 positions agree with TRBD1. This CDR3 is built from 17 residues. Trimming took 2 bases from V and 7 from J; bases not matched to a gene: 13. Germline CDR1 is SGHRS and CDR2 is YFSETQ.

The CDR3 bases are TGTGCCAGTAGTCCCAGACAGGGGGTAACTGAAGCTTTCTTT. This translates into CASSPRQGVTEAFF. This chain joins TRBV19 and TRBJ1-1; 9 positions match TRBD1. Germline CDR1 reads LNHDA; CDR2 reads SQIVND (reference sequence). The V gene end was trimmed by 5 bases and the J gene end by 5 bases; junction bases not matched to a gene: 6. The CDR3 runs 14 residues. Using reference TRBV19 and TRBJ1-1 for the parts outside the CDR3, the full variable domain is DGGITQSPKYLFRKEGQNVTLSCEQNLNHDAMYWYRQDPGQGLRLIYYSQIVNDFQKGDIAEGYSVSREKKESFPLTVTSAQKNPTAFYLCASSPRQGVTEAFFGQGTRLTVV.

The chain carries TRBV2 and TRBJ2-3; TRBD2 is a possible D gene (5 bases). Between the trimmed V and J ends, which lost 4 bases and 1 base, there was a span of 12 bases. The CDR3 consists of 15 residues. CDR1 and CDR2 from the germline V gene are SNHLY and FYNNEI. CDR3 sequence: CASSGRGWGTDTQYF. The DNA of the CDR3 is TGTGCCAGCAGTGGTCGGGGATGGGGCACAGATACGCAGTATTTT.

Points on this clone: This sample also contains other DNA sequences that code for the same CDR3. The chain carries TRBV7-9 and TRBJ1-2; D is possibly TRBD1 (5 bases). The CDR3 has 12 amino acids. The V gene's germline CDR1 is SEHNR and CDR2 FQNEAQ (reference sequence). The V end was cut by 4 bases, the J end by 5 bases, with 8 bases between. The CDR3 spells CASSSGDYGYTF. The CDR3 DNA is TGTGCCAGCAGCTCGGGGGATTATGGCTACACCTTC.

This chain joins TRBV18 and TRBJ1-3; D gene ambiguous. Germline V gene sequence: CDR1 KGHSH, CDR2 LQKENI. CDR3 length equals 15 residues. The V and J ends lost 1 base and 5 bases respectively, with 12 bases between them. The CDR3 nucleotides read TGTGCCAGCTCACCACAGAGGGAGGTTCGAAACACCATATATTTT. It specifies CASSPQREVRNTIYF.

The genes are TRBV19 and TRBJ2-7, with 10 bases that match TRBD1. The CDR3 has 15 amino acids. With 2 bases clipped from V and 2 bases from J, the junction kept 3 bases outside the gene matches. The germline V gene encodes CDR1 LNHDA and CDR2 SQIVND (reference sequence). The CDR3 coding sequence is TGTGCCAGTAGTATATTTGGACAGGGGGCCTACGAGCAGTACTTC. Amino acid sequence: CASSIFGQGAYEQYF. The whole variable domain, filled in from reference TRBV19 and TRBJ2-7, reads DGGITQSPKYLFRKEGQNVTLSCEQNLNHDAMYWYRQDPGQGLRLIYYSQIVNDFQKGDIAEGYSVSREKKESFPLTVTSAQKNPTAFYLCASSIFGQGAYEQYFGPGTRLTVT.

This clone occurred once. CDR3 residues: CASTLSGANTGELFF. The CDR3 DNA is TGCGCCAGCACCCTTTCAGGGGCGAACACCGGGGAGCTGTTTTTT. The V call is TRBV4-1, the J call TRBJ2-2; the D gene is possibly TRBD1 (6 bases). The V end was cut by 7 bases, the J end by 0 bases, with 12 bases between. The CDR3 is made up of 15 amino acids. Germline V gives CDR1 MGHRA, CDR2 YSYEKL.

The chain links TRBV19 to TRBJ2-2; a possible D gene is TRBD1 (6 bases). This CDR3 has 16 residues. Germline values: CDR1 LNHDA, CDR2 SQIVND (reference sequence). Trimming removed 3 bases from V and 1 base from J, with 12 bases in between. The CDR3 nucleotides read TGTGCCAGTAGTATTAGAGGACAGTTGAACACCGGGGAGCTGTTTTTT. Amino acids: CASSIRGQLNTGELFF. The whole variable domain, remainder taken from reference TRBV19 and TRBJ2-2, is DGGITQSPKYLFRKEGQNVTLSCEQNLNHDAMYWYRQDPGQGLRLIYYSQIVNDFQKGDIAEGYSVSREKKESFPLTVTSAQKNPTAFYLCASSIRGQLNTGELFFGEGSRLTVL.

The chain couples TRBV4-3 to TRBJ2-1; 11 bases are shared with TRBD1. With V trimmed by 0 bases and J by 5 bases, 12 bases remained unmatched. The CDR3 spans 19 residues. CDR1 LGHNA and CDR2 YSLEER come from the germline V gene. Written as DNA, the CDR3 is TGCGCCAGCAGCCAAGACTGGATAACCGGGACAGGGGGGGACAATGAGCAGTTCTTC. Its protein product is CASSQDWITGTGGDNEQFF.

The genes are TRBV7-2 and TRBJ1-3; possibly TRBD1 for D (6 bases). The V end was cut by 5 bases, the J end by 0 bases, with 11 bases between. The CDR3 is 15 residues long. The germline V gene encodes CDR1 SGHTA and CDR2 FQGNSA. The CDR3 bases are TGTGCCAGCAGCCGCACAGGGAGCTCTGGAAACACCATATATTTT. Its protein is CASSRTGSSGNTIYF.

This clone was picked up a small number of times. The chain employs TRBV4-1 and TRBJ2-3; 7 bases are shared with TRBD1. Germline V gene sequence: CDR1 MGHRA, CDR2 YSYEKL. V gave up 4 bases and J gave up 2 bases; unmatched junction bases: 6. CDR3 length equals 15 residues. In DNA form, the CDR3 reads TGCGCCAGCAGCCGAGGACAGGTCAACACAGATACGCAGTATTTT. The encoded protein is CASSRGQVNTDTQYF.

This clone was counted once. The chain is built from TRBV4-1 and TRBJ2-7; 9 nucleotides line up with TRBD2. From germline, CDR1 is MGHRA and CDR2 YSYEKL. J lost 2 bases, V lost 1 base, and 0 bases had no gene match. The CDR3 spans 14 residues. CDR3 region: CASSQGGGAYEQYF. In DNA, the CDR3 is TGCGCCAGCAGCCAAGGCGGGGGGGCCTACGAGCAGTACTTC.

The chain links TRBV7-2 to TRBJ2-2; 7 bases align to TRBD2. From germline, CDR1 is SGHTA and CDR2 FQGNSA. The CDR3 is 16 residues long. With 4 bases clipped from V and 2 bases from J, the junction kept 7 bases outside the gene matches. The CDR3 spells CASSSGGRYNTGELFF. CDR3 nucleotide sequence: TGTGCCAGCAGCTCCGGGGGGAGATACAACACCGGGGAGCTGTTTTTT.

This clone was observed once. DNA of the CDR3: TGTGCCAGCAGTGAAGGAGAACCGGGACAGATGTACTTC. This sequence encodes CASSEGEPGQMYF. V gene TRBV2 combines with J gene TRBJ2-5; 7 bases map to TRBD1. Per germline, CDR1 SNHLY and CDR2 FYNNEI. The CDR3 is made up of 13 amino acids. V lost 1 base to trimming and J lost 13 bases; unmatched junction nucleotides: 9.

The chain has TRBV7-8 and TRBJ2-7; 8 bases align to TRBD1. Per the germline V gene, CDR1 is SGHVS and CDR2 is FQNEAQ. CDR3 length: 15 residues. V was pared by 7 bases and J by 0 bases, with 8 bases of the junction left unmatched. In DNA form, the CDR3 reads TGTGCCAGCACCCAGTACAGGGGGAACTCCTACGAGCAGTACTTC. Its translation: CASTQYRGNSYEQYF. The variable domain in full, completed from reference TRBV7-8 and TRBJ2-7, reads GAGVSQSPRYKVAKRGQDVALRCDPISGHVSLFWYQQALGQGPEFLTYFQNEAQLDKSGLPSDRFFAERPEGSVSTLKIQRTQQEDSAVYLCASTQYRGNSYEQYFGPGTRLTVT.

The CDR3 sequence: CASSAGTTQETQYF. The CDR3 DNA reads as TGTGCCAGCAGCGCCGGGACTACACAAGAGACCCAGTACTTC. This chain connects TRBV9 to TRBJ2-5; 7 bases fit TRBD2. CDR1 SGDLS and CDR2 YYNGEE come from the germline V gene. J gave up 2 bases and V 3 bases, and 4 bases lay outside the gene matches. The CDR3 sequence is 14 residues long.

This clone appeared once. V and J are TRBV5-1 and TRBJ2-2, with TRBD1 matching 12 bases. V shed 1 base, J shed 5 bases, and the junction held 6 bases outside the gene matches. This CDR3 has 17 amino acids. Germline-derived CDR1 and CDR2 are SGHRS and YFSETQ. CDR3: CASSLNGGQGATGELFF. The CDR3 DNA reads as TGCGCCAGCAGCTTGAATGGGGGACAGGGGGCGACCGGGGAGCTGTTTTTT.

The chain recombines TRBV28 with TRBJ2-5, with 8 bases aligning to TRBD1. Germline-derived CDR1 and CDR2 are MDHEN and SYDVKM. The CDR3 runs to 17 residues. V dropped 3 bases and J dropped 2; count of bases not matched to a gene: 11. The DNA of the CDR3 is TGTGCCAGCAGTTTCCTTCCTCGGACAGGGTTTCAAGAGACCCAGTACTTC. It yields the protein CASSFLPRTGFQETQYF.

This chain uses TRBV5-1 with TRBJ2-3; 8 nucleotides match TRBD2. This CDR3 region has 16 residues. Germline CDR1 reads SGHRS; CDR2 reads YFSETQ. V lost 4 bases, J lost 5 bases, and 12 bases stayed unmatched. This CDR3 reads CASSRGMAGGLDTQYF. DNA of the CDR3: TGCGCCAGCAGCAGGGGGATGGCGGGGGGTTTAGATACGCAGTATTTT.

The V gene is TRBV5-1, the J gene TRBJ1-1; TRBD1 matches 8 bases. CDR3 length: 16 amino acids. V lost 2 bases and J lost 3; bases outside the gene matches: 9. The germline V gene has CDR1 SGHRS and CDR2 YFSETQ. DNA of the CDR3: TGCGCCAGCAGCTTTGGTGGGACAGGCGGCGACACTGAAGCTTTCTTT. It encodes CASSFGGTGGDTEAFF.